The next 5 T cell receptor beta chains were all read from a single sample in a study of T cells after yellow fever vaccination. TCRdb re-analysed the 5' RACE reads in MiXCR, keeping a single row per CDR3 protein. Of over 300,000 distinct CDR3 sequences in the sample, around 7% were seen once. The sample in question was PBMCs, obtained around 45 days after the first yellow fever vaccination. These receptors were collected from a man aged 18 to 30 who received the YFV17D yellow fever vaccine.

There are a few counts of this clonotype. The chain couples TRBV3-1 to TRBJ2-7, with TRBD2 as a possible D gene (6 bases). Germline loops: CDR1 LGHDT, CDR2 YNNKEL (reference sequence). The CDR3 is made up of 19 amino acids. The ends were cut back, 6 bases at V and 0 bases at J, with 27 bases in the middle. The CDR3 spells CASSLYLVRGTESSYEQYF. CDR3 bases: TGTGCCAGCAGTCTCTACCTAGTTCGGGGGACGGAGAGCTCCTACGAGCAGTACTTC.

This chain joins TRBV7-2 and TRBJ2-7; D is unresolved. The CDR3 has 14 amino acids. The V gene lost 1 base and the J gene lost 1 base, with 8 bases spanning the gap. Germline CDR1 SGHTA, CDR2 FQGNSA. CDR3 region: CASSLVGLSYEQYF. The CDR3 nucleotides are TGTGCCAGCAGCTTAGTTGGGTTGTCCTACGAGCAGTACTTC.

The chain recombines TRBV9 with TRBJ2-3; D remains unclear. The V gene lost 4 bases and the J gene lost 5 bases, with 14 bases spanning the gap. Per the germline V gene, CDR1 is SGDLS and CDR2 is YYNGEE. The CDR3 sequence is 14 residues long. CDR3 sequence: CASSLQGLRDTQYF. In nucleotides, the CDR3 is TGTGCCAGCAGCCTCCAAGGCCTCAGAGATACGCAGTATTTT.

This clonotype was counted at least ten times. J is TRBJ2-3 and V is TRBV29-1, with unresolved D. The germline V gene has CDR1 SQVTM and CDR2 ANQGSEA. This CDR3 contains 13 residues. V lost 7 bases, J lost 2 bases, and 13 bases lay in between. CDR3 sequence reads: CSGHSPDTDTQYF. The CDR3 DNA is TGCAGCGGACATTCTCCGGACACAGATACGCAGTATTTT.

The CDR3 reads CSATEGVTDTQYF. CDR3 coding DNA: TGCAGTGCTACTGAGGGGGTTACAGATACGCAGTATTTT. The chain is built from TRBV20-1 and TRBJ2-3, with D perhaps TRBD1 (6 bases). The CDR3 has 13 amino acids. Germline V gene data show CDR1 as DFQATT and CDR2 as SNEGSKA (reference sequence). Trimming stripped 4 bases from V and 3 bases from J, with 11 bases between.